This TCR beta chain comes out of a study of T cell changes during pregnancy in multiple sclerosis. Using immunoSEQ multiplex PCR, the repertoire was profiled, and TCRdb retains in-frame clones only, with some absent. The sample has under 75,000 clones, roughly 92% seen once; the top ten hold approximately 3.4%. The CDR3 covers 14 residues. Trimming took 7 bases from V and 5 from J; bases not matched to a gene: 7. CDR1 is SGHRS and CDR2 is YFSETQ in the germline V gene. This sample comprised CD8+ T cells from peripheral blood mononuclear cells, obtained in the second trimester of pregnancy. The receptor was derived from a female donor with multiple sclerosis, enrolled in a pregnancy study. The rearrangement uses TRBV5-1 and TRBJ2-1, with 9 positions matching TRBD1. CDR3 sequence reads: CASSTGTGNNEQFF. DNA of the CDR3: TGCGCCAGCTCCACCGGGACAGGGAACAATGAGCAGTTCTTC.